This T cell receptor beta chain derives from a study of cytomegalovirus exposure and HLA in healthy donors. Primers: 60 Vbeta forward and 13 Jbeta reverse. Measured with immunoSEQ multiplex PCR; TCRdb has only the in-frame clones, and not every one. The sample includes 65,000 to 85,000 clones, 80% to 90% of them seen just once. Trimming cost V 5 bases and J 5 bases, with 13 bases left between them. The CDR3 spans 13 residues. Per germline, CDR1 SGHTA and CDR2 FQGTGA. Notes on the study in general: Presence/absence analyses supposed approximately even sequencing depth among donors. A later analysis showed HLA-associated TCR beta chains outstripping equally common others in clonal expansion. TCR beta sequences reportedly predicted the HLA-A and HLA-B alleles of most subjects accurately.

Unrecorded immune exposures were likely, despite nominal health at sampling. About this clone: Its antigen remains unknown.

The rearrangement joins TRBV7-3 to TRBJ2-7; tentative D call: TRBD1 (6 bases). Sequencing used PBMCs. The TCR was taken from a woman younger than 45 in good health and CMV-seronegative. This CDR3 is CASSDDRSHEQYF. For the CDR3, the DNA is TGTGCCAGCAGCGACGACAGGAGCCACGAGCAGTACTTC.